These 24 T cell receptor beta chains were all obtained from the same sample, sequenced in a study of T cell responses to AZD1222 COVID-19 vaccine. Assay: immunoSEQ multiplex PCR; the TCRdb copy retains only in-frame clones and omits some. Of 120,000 or so clones in the sample, roughly 90% were seen once. Sequenced here: peripheral blood, sampled on day 0 of AZD1222 vaccination. These receptors all stem from an adult in good health.

The rearrangement uses TRBV27 and TRBJ2-5; 11 bases are shared with TRBD2. This CDR3 is built from 16 residues. V dropped 5 bases and J dropped 5; count of bases not matched to a gene: 10. Germline V gene sequence: CDR1 MNHEY, CDR2 SMNVEV (reference sequence). The CDR3 reads CASSVIPTSGSETQYF. For the CDR3, the DNA is TGTGCCAGCAGTGTAATCCCCACTAGCGGGAGTGAGACCCAGTACTTC.

The J gene is TRBJ2-3, the V gene TRBV11-2; D is ambiguous. CDR3 length: 13 residues. Looked up from germline, CDR1 is SGHAT and CDR2 is FQNNGV. V gave up 1 base and J gave up 2 bases, with 4 bases separating them. CDR3 in amino acids: CASSLVSTDTQYF. The CDR3 DNA reads as TGTGCCAGCAGCTTAGTGTCCACAGATACGCAGTATTTT.

The V gene is TRBV2, the J gene TRBJ2-1; 10 nucleotides agree with TRBD1. CDR1 and CDR2 (germline): SNHLY, FYNNEI. The CDR3 spans 16 residues. V trimming: 3 bases; J trimming: 7 bases; junction bases outside the gene matches: 9. The CDR3: CASSDRWDRGQNEQFF. For the CDR3, the DNA is TGTGCCAGCAGTGATAGGTGGGACAGGGGTCAGAATGAGCAGTTCTTC. The full variable domain, with the rest looked up from reference TRBV2 and TRBJ2-1, is EPEVTQTPSHQVTQMGQEVILRCVPISNHLYFYWYRQILGQKVEFLVSFYNNEISEKSEIFDDQFSVERPDGSNFTLKIRSTKLEDSAMYFCASSDRWDRGQNEQFFGPGTRLTVL.

The chain recombines TRBV19 with TRBJ2-5; D is unresolved. Germline CDR1 LNHDA, CDR2 SQIVND (reference sequence). CDR3 length: 14 amino acids. Trimming removed 6 bases at V and 5 bases at J, with 16 bases between. DNA for the CDR3: TGTGCCAGTAGGGACCCCGGGCGACGCGAGACCCAGTACTTC. Translation: CASRDPGRRETQYF.

This chain uses TRBV10-3 with TRBJ2-1; D tentatively fits TRBD1 or TRBD2 (5 bases each). Germline values: CDR1 ENHRY, CDR2 SYGVKD. Deletions cut 3 bases from V and 9 bases from J, with 18 bases between. This CDR3 comprises 15 residues. The CDR3 is CAISDQDILAPEQFF. The CDR3 DNA reads as TGTGCCATCAGTGATCAGGACATTCTAGCACCTGAGCAGTTCTTC.

The chain recombines TRBV2 with TRBJ1-1; no clear D. Germline CDR1 SNHLY, CDR2 FYNNEI. CDR3 length equals 13 residues. Trimming removed 8 bases at V and 7 bases at J, with 17 bases between. The CDR3 spells CASQRREGSEAFF. CDR3 DNA: TGTGCCAGCCAGAGGAGGGAAGGAAGTGAAGCTTTCTTT.

The chain couples TRBV6-5 to TRBJ1-1; TRBD1 aligns across 7 bases. The trim removed 6 bases at V and 2 bases at J, leaving 6 bases unmatched. Germline assignment: CDR1 MNHEY and CDR2 SVGAGI. The CDR3 is 14 amino acids. CDR3 protein: CASRKGQSNTEAFF. In DNA, the CDR3 is TGTGCCAGCAGAAAGGGACAGAGTAACACTGAAGCTTTCTTT.

The chain carries TRBV5-6 and TRBJ1-5; D gene uncertain. V was pared by 2 bases and J by 4 bases, with 13 bases between. Germline V gives CDR1 SGHDT, CDR2 YYEEEE. CDR3 length: 15 amino acids. CDR3 protein: CASSFGSGANQPQHF. CDR3 in DNA: TGTGCCAGCAGCTTTGGTTCGGGAGCGAATCAGCCCCAGCATTTT.

V gene TRBV7-8 combines with J gene TRBJ2-3, with D possibly matching TRBD1 (5 bases). Per the germline V gene, CDR1 is SGHVS and CDR2 is FQNEAQ. Trimming shortened V by 1 base and J by 1 base, and 12 bases separated the two germline ends. There are 16 residues in the CDR3. CDR3 nucleotide sequence: TGTGCCAGCAGCTTAGGTTGGACAAAGCGCACAGATACGCAGTATTTT. Residues: CASSLGWTKRTDTQYF.

V gene TRBV2 combines with J gene TRBJ2-7; tentative D call: TRBD1 (6 bases). Germline CDR1 and CDR2: SNHLY and FYNNEI. The ends were cut back, 6 bases at V and 0 bases at J, with 15 bases in the middle. The CDR3 length is 15 residues. CDR3 amino acids: CASRDGTDSSYEQYF. Here the CDR3 DNA reads TGTGCCAGCAGGGACGGGACGGACAGCTCCTACGAGCAGTACTTC. Complete variable domain (other parts from reference TRBV2 and TRBJ2-7): EPEVTQTPSHQVTQMGQEVILRCVPISNHLYFYWYRQILGQKVEFLVSFYNNEISEKSEIFDDQFSVERPDGSNFTLKIRSTKLEDSAMYFCASRDGTDSSYEQYFGPGTRLTVT.

The V call is TRBV7-8, the J call TRBJ2-7; D is uncertain. The CDR3 is 14 residues long. CDR1 is SGHVS and CDR2 is FQNEAQ in the germline V gene. V was trimmed by 4 bases and J by 6 bases, leaving 16 bases between them. The CDR3 sequence: CASSSYTSGSEQYF. The CDR3 DNA sequence: TGTGCCAGCAGCTCGTACACGTCGGGTAGCGAGCAGTACTTC.

The rearrangement links TRBV5-4 to TRBJ2-4, with D possibly being TRBD2 (5 bases). Trimming left V 1 base short and J 2 bases short, with 10 bases between. Germline V lookup: CDR1 SGHNT, CDR2 YYREEE (reference sequence). The CDR3 runs to 15 residues. The CDR3 DNA reads TGTGCCAGCAGCTTGTCTGGAGGCCCCAAAAACATTCAGTACTTC. Translation: CASSLSGGPKNIQYF.

The chain joins TRBV6-5 to TRBJ1-2; 7 nucleotides line up with TRBD1. The trim removed 2 bases at V and 6 bases at J, leaving 9 bases unmatched. The CDR3 spans 15 residues. From germline, CDR1 is MNHEY and CDR2 SVGAGI. The CDR3 is CASSYTKNRGHGYTF. The CDR3 bases are TGTGCCAGCAGTTACACGAAGAACAGGGGTCATGGCTACACCTTC.

The V and J genes are TRBV6-5 and TRBJ1-5, with D uncertain. V was pared by 3 bases and J by 5 bases, with 17 bases between. The CDR3 has 16 residues. Germline V lookup: CDR1 MNHEY, CDR2 SVGAGI. The CDR3 coding sequence is TGTGCCAGCAGTTATGGGATGGGGTTCAATGATCAGCCCCAGCATTTT. This encodes CASSYGMGFNDQPQHF.

Concerning this clone itself: In the same sample, other DNA sequences code for this CDR3. The V and J genes are TRBV4-1 and TRBJ2-1; no clear D. Trimming took off 0 bases at V and 2 bases at J, with 11 bases between the two ends. The CDR3 has 16 residues. Per the germline V gene, CDR1 is MGHRA and CDR2 is YSYEKL. CDR3 sequence (DNA): TGCGCCAGCAGCCAAGAACGATCAACGGCCTACAATGAGCAGTTCTTC. Translation: CASSQERSTAYNEQFF.

The chain combines TRBV5-8 with TRBJ1-2, with TRBD1 identical over 10 bases. Germline CDR1 and CDR2: SGHTS and YDEGEE. The ends lost 5 bases at V and 3 bases at J; junction bases unmatched: 7. The CDR3 has 15 amino acids. The CDR3 region is CASSPRQGAYYGYTF. DNA for the CDR3: TGTGCCAGCAGTCCCAGACAGGGGGCTTACTATGGCTACACCTTC.

V is TRBV28 and J is TRBJ1-3; D gene ambiguous. The CDR3 runs 16 residues. Per the germline V gene, CDR1 is MDHEN and CDR2 is SYDVKM. V lost 5 bases to trimming and J lost 0 bases, with 14 bases between them. The CDR3 coding sequence is TGTGCCAGCAGTCCACGCCCCTTAGGCTCTGGAAACACCATATATTTT. This sequence encodes CASSPRPLGSGNTIYF.

The chain links TRBV20-1 to TRBJ2-1; TRBD2 matches at 10 bases. CDR1 DFQATT and CDR2 SNEGSKA come from the germline V gene (reference sequence). This CDR3 has 14 amino acids. Germline trimming cut 3 bases from V and 6 bases from J; bases unmatched to any gene: 5. The CDR3 DNA reads TGCAGTGCTAGTAGGCTAGCGGGAGCCAATGAGCAGTTCTTC. This gives the protein CSASRLAGANEQFF.

V usage is TRBV7-9 and J usage is TRBJ1-6; D uncertain. Germline CDR1 and CDR2: SEHNR and FQNEAQ (reference sequence). The CDR3 contains 14 residues. Trimming removed 5 bases at V and 6 bases at J, with 11 bases between. CDR3 residues: CASSTDGVNSPLHF. The CDR3 DNA follows: TGTGCCAGCAGCACCGACGGGGTTAATTCACCCCTCCACTTT.

The rearrangement joins TRBV19 to TRBJ2-2; TRBD1 agrees at 11 bases. This CDR3 contains 18 residues. The V gene end was trimmed by 4 bases and the J gene end by 0 bases; junction bases not matched to a gene: 7. CDR1 LNHDA and CDR2 SQIVND come from the germline V gene (reference sequence). CDR3 in DNA: TGTGCCAGTAGTAGCAGGACAGGGGGCGACGCGAACACCGGGGAGCTGTTTTTT. This encodes CASSSRTGGDANTGELFF.

The chain links TRBV11-1 to TRBJ2-5; perhaps TRBD2 as D (5 bases). Trimming left V 2 bases short and J 3 bases short, with 16 bases between. Germline assignment: CDR1 SGHAT and CDR2 FQDESV (reference sequence). The CDR3 spans 16 residues. CDR3 region: CASSLKGNLREETQYF. In DNA form, the CDR3 reads TGTGCCAGCAGCTTAAAGGGCAATTTGCGGGAAGAGACCCAGTACTTC.

This clone was picked up one time. DNA for the CDR3: TGTGCCAGTAGTATAGACAGGGGAAATCAGCCCCAGCATTTT. Residues: CASSIDRGNQPQHF. The chain couples TRBV19 to TRBJ1-5; the D gene is possibly TRBD1 (6 bases). V was clipped by 0 bases and J by 4 bases, with 7 bases between them. The V gene's germline CDR1 is LNHDA and CDR2 SQIVND (reference sequence). The CDR3 runs to 14 residues.

The chain has TRBV4-1 and TRBJ1-2; TRBD1 might be the D (6 bases). The germline CDR1 and CDR2 sequences are MGHRA and YSYEKL. This CDR3 is 15 amino acids long. V was cut by 0 bases and J by 4 bases, with 12 bases left in between. CDR3 DNA sequence: TGCGCCAGCAGCCAAGATAGGACAGTACTCTATGGCTACACCTTC. Its protein product is CASSQDRTVLYGYTF.

The chain couples TRBV7-8 to TRBJ1-2, with D possibly being TRBD1 (5 bases). V was clipped by 2 bases and J by 7 bases, with 20 bases between them. Germline lookup yields CDR1 SGHVS and CDR2 FQNEAQ. The CDR3 is made up of 16 amino acids. The CDR3 nucleotides read TGTGCCAGCAGCTTATGGAGGGATGGGGGAAGGTTTGGCTACACCTTC. Protein product: CASSLWRDGGRFGYTF. Full variable domain (missing parts from reference TRBV7-8 and TRBJ1-2): GAGVSQSPRYKVAKRGQDVALRCDPISGHVSLFWYQQALGQGPEFLTYFQNEAQLDKSGLPSDRFFAERPEGSVSTLKIQRTQQEDSAVYLCASSLWRDGGRFGYTFGSGTRLTVV.